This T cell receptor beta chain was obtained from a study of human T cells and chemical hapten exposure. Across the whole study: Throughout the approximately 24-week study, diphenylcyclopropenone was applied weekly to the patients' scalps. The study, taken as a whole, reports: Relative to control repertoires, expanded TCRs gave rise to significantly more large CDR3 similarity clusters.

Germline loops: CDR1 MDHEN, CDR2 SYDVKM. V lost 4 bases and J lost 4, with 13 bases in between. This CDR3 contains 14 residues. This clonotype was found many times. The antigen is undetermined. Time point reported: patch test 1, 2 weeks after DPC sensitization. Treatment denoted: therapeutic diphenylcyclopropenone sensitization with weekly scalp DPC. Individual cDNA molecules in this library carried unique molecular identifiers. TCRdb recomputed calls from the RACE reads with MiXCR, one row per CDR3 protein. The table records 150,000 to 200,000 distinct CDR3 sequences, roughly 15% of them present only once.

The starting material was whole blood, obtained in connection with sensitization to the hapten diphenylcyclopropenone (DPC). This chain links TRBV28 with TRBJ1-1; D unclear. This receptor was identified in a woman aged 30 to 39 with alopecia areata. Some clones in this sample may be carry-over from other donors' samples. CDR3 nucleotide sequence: TGTGCCAGCAGTTCGATAACTTGGGGCACTGAAGCTTTCTTT. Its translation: CASSSITWGTEAFF.